A single sample gave rise to the 10 T cell receptor beta chains below, sequenced in a study of T cell changes during pregnancy in multiple sclerosis. Some clones are missing from TCRdb's copy, which holds only in-frame ones; the method was immunoSEQ multiplex PCR. The data hold roughly 100,000 clones, with around nine tenths observed a single time. Specimen: peripheral blood, collected after pregnancy. These receptors originate from a female donor with multiple sclerosis, enrolled in a pregnancy study.

This clone is a singleton in its sample. This chain links TRBV19 with TRBJ1-5, with D perhaps TRBD1 (5 bases). Germline CDR1 reads LNHDA; CDR2 reads SQIVND (reference sequence). The CDR3 runs 15 residues. V lost 6 bases, J lost 8 bases, and 20 bases lay in between. Written as DNA, the CDR3 is TGTGCCAGTAGCCCAGGAGGGACCCCTCGGGAGCCCCAGCATTTT. It yields the protein CASSPGGTPREPQHF.

This chain joins TRBV19 and TRBJ2-3; D might be TRBD1 (6 bases). This CDR3 has 15 amino acids. Between the trimmed V and J ends, which lost 4 bases and 1 base, there was a span of 12 bases. CDR1 is LNHDA and CDR2 is SQIVND in the germline V gene (reference sequence). The CDR3 region is CASSKTGLGTDTQYF. In nucleotides, the CDR3 is TGTGCCAGTAGTAAGACAGGCTTAGGCACAGATACGCAGTATTTT.

V is TRBV5-1 and J is TRBJ2-2; TRBD2 matches at 10 bases. Germline assignment: CDR1 SGHRS and CDR2 YFSETQ. The CDR3 sequence is 15 residues long. J was trimmed by 6 bases and V by 7 bases; bases with no gene match: 9. The CDR3 DNA is TGCGCCAGCGAAAGGACTAGCGGAAAGTCCGGGGAGCTGTTTTTT. Translated, it gives CASERTSGKSGELFF. Based on the CDR3 plus reference TRBV5-1 and TRBJ2-2, the full variable domain is KAGVTQTPRYLIKTRGQQVTLSCSPISGHRSVSWYQQTPGQGLQFLFEYFSETQRNKGNFPGRFSGRQFSNSRSEMNVSTLELGDSALYLCASERTSGKSGELFFGEGSRLTVL.

The chain recombines TRBV19 with TRBJ2-7; TRBD1 matches 10 bases. The CDR3 length is 15 residues. The trim removed 5 bases at V and 4 bases at J, leaving 8 bases unmatched. Germline CDR1 and CDR2: LNHDA and SQIVND (reference sequence). The CDR3 nucleotides read TGTGCCAGTAGTCTACCGGGACAGGGGTCTTACGAGCAGTACTTC. Encoded protein: CASSLPGQGSYEQYF.

The rearrangement uses TRBV7-3 and TRBJ1-3, with no clear D. CDR3 length: 13 amino acids. Looked up from germline, CDR1 is SGHTA and CDR2 is FQGTGA. The V and J ends lost 5 bases and 7 bases respectively, with 12 bases between them. The CDR3 DNA sequence: TGTGCCAGCAGCACAGCAGCGGGTAACACCATATATTTT. Amino acids: CASSTAAGNTIYF.

V is TRBV6-1 and J is TRBJ2-1; 8 nucleotides agree with TRBD2. Germline assignment: CDR1 MNHNS and CDR2 SASEGT. CDR3 length: 13 amino acids. V lost 11 bases, J lost 8 bases, and 11 bases stayed unmatched. CDR3: CAGSGTWGDEQFF. Written as DNA, the CDR3 is TGTGCCGGTAGCGGGACCTGGGGCGATGAGCAGTTCTTC.

J is TRBJ2-1 and V is TRBV11-3; 10 bases are a match to TRBD1. CDR3 length equals 15 residues. Germline V gene sequence: CDR1 SGHNT, CDR2 YENEEA. V lost 3 bases to trimming and J lost 5 bases; unmatched junction nucleotides: 4. The CDR3 nucleotides are TGTGCCAGCAGCTTCCTGGGACAGGGGAACAATGAGCAGTTCTTC. Protein sequence: CASSFLGQGNNEQFF.

The gene calls are TRBV6-1 and TRBJ1-3, with no clear D. CDR1 is MNHNS, CDR2 SASEGT, per germline. Trimming removed 3 bases from V and 8 bases from J, with 17 bases in between. The CDR3 has 15 residues. CDR3 nucleotides: TGTGCCAGCAGTGATTCTTCCGGTATGGTTGACACCATATATTTT. Its protein is CASSDSSGMVDTIYF.

V usage is TRBV18 and J usage is TRBJ2-7; 11 bases agree with TRBD2. Trimming cost V 3 bases and J 2 bases; bases outside gene matches: 6. The CDR3 extends over 16 amino acids. The germline V gene encodes CDR1 KGHSH and CDR2 LQKENI. CDR3 protein: CASSPVAGGQTYEQYF. The DNA for the CDR3 is TGTGCCAGCTCACCGGTAGCGGGAGGGCAGACCTACGAGCAGTACTTC.

This sequence joins TRBV30 and TRBJ1-1; D gene ambiguous. The CDR3 runs 12 residues. The V end was cut by 3 bases, the J end by 1 base, with 6 bases between. Looked up from germline, CDR1 is GTSNPN and CDR2 is SVGIG (reference sequence). CDR3 protein: CAWRRGNTEAFF. The DNA for the CDR3 is TGTGCCTGGAGGCGGGGGAACACTGAAGCTTTCTTT.